These 5 T cell receptor beta chains originate from one sample sequenced in a study of CD8 T cells in Susac syndrome. RNA was extracted with the RNeasy kit, and a quantity of about 0.45 to 1 ug was reverse transcribed using random hexamers. One entry per CDR3 protein, called by TCRdb with MiXCR from the immunoSEQ multiplex PCR reads. The table lists approximately 100,000 distinct CDR3 sequences, approximately 94% of them singletons. The source material was CD8+ T cells from PBMCs. All receptors come from a human donor with Susac syndrome.

The chain couples TRBV18 to TRBJ2-7; D possibly uses TRBD1 or TRBD2 (5 bases each). Germline CDR1 KGHSH, CDR2 LQKENI. The CDR3 is 12 residues long. Trimming removed 4 bases at V and 7 bases at J, with 11 bases between. CDR3 nucleotides: TGTGCCAGCTCACTAAGAGGGGAAGAGCAGTACTTC. It yields the protein CASSLRGEEQYF. The whole variable domain, remainder taken from reference TRBV18 and TRBJ2-7, is NAGVMQNPRHLVRRRGQEARLRCSPMKGHSHVYWYRQLPEEGLKFMVYLQKENIIDESGMPKERFSAEFPKEGPSILRIQQVVRGDSAAYFCASSLRGEEQYFGPGTRLTVT.

This chain links TRBV25-1 with TRBJ2-4; D is ambiguous. V lost 4 bases to trimming and J lost 8 bases, with 3 bases between them. In germline, CDR1 is MGHDK, CDR2 SYGVNS. The CDR3 totals 10 residues. The CDR3 spells CASSVDIQYF. The DNA for the CDR3 is TGTGCCAGCAGTGTCGACATTCAGTACTTC.

V gene TRBV29-1 combines with J gene TRBJ2-1, with 12 bases lining up with TRBD2. The trim removed 3 bases at V and 0 bases at J, leaving 12 bases unmatched. This CDR3 comprises 19 residues. The germline gives CDR1 SQVTM, CDR2 ANQGSEA. The CDR3: CSVEVTGTSGGSSYNEQFF. In nucleotides, the CDR3 is TGCAGCGTTGAGGTGACAGGAACTAGCGGGGGGAGCTCCTACAATGAGCAGTTCTTC.

This clonotype was seen a single time. V usage is TRBV9 and J usage is TRBJ1-1, with D hard to call. V lost 1 base and J 8 bases, leaving 9 bases between the germline ends. Germline CDR1 reads SGDLS; CDR2 reads YYNGEE. The CDR3 has 12 amino acids. CDR3 DNA: TGTGCCAGCAGCGTAAGCGGGAAGGAAGCTTTCTTT. Protein: CASSVSGKEAFF.

This clonotype was recorded once. The rearrangement links TRBV9 to TRBJ1-5; the D gene is possibly TRBD1 (6 bases). Germline values: CDR1 SGDLS, CDR2 YYNGEE. This CDR3 is built from 13 residues. The V gene lost 3 bases and the J gene lost 9 bases, with 13 bases spanning the gap. This chain's CDR3 is CASSAQGLGPQHF. CDR3 nucleotide sequence: TGTGCCAGCAGCGCACAGGGATTAGGGCCCCAGCATTTT.